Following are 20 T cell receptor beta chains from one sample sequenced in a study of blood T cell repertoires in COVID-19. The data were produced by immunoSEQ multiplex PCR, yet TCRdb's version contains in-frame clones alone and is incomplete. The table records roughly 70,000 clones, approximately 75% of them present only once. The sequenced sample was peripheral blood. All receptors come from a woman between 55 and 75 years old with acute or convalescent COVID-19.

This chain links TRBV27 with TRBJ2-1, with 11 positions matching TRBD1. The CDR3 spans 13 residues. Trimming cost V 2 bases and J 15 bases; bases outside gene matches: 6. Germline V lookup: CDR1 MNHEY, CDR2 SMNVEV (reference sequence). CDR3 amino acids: CASSLGDRGYTFF. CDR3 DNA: TGTGCCAGCAGTTTAGGGGACAGGGGGTATACGTTCTTC.

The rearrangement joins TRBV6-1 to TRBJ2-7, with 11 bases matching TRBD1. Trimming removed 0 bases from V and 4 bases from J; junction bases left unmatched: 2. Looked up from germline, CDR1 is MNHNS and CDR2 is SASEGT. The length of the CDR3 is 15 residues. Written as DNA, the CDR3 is TGTGCCAGCAGTGAAGCAGGGACAGGGGGTTACGAGCAGTACTTC. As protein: CASSEAGTGGYEQYF.

DNA of the CDR3: TGTGCCAGCAGCGAACAGGGAGAGTATGGCTACACCTTC. The encoded protein is CASSEQGEYGYTF. The J gene is TRBJ1-2, the V gene TRBV9; a possible D gene is TRBD1 (6 bases). CDR3 length: 13 residues. V dropped 3 bases and J dropped 5 bases, with 11 bases sitting between them. CDR1 SGDLS and CDR2 YYNGEE come from the germline V gene. The full variable domain, in which reference TRBV9 and TRBJ1-2 provide the parts outside the CDR3, is DSGVTQTPKHLITATGQRVTLRCSPRSGDLSVYWYQQSLDQGLQFLIQYYNGEERAKGNILERFSAQQFPDLHSELNLSSLELGDSALYFCASSEQGEYGYTFGSGTRLTVV.

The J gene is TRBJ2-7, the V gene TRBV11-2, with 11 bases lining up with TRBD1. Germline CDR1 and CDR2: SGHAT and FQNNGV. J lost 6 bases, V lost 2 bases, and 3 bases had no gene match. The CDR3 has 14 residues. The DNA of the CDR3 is TGTGCCAGCAGCTTAAGGACAGGGGGCCTCGAGCAGTACTTC. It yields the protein CASSLRTGGLEQYF.

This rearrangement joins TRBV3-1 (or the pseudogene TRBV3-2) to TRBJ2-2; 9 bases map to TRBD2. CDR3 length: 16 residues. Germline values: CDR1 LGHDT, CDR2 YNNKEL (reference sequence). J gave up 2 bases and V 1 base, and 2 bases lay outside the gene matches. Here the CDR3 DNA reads TGTGCCAGCAGCCAAGCAGCGGGGGGAAACACCGGGGAGCTGTTTTTT. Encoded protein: CASSQAAGGNTGELFF.

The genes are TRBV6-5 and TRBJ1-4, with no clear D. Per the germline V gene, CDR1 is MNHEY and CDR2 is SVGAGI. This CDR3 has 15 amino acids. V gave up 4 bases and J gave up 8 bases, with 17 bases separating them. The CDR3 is CASSFSRVGSEKLFF. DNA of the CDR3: TGTGCCAGCAGTTTTTCGAGGGTCGGGTCCGAAAAACTGTTTTTT.

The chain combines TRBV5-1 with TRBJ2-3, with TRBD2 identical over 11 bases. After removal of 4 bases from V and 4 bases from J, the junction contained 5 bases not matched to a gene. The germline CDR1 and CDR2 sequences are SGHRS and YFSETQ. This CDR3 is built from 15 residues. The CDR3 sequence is CASSPTSGGADTQYF. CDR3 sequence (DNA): TGCGCCAGCAGCCCAACTAGCGGGGGCGCAGATACGCAGTATTTT.

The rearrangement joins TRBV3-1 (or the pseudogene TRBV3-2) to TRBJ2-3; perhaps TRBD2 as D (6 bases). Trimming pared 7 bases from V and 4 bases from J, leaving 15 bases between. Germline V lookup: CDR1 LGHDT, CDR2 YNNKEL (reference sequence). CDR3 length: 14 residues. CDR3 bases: TGTGCCAGCACCCAGGGCGGGGTCTCAGATACGCAGTATTTT. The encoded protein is CASTQGGVSDTQYF.

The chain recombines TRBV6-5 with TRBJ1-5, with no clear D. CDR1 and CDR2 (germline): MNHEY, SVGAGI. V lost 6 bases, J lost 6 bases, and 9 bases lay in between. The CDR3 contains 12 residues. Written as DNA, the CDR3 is TGTGCCAGCAGAAGAGGCGGTCAGCCCCAGCATTTT. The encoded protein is CASRRGGQPQHF.

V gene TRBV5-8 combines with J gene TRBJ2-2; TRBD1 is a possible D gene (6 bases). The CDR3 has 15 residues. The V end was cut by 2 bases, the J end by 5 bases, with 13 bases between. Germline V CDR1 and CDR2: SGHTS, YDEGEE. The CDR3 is CASSFGPRGTGELFF. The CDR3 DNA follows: TGTGCCAGCAGCTTTGGGCCAAGGGGGACCGGGGAGCTGTTTTTT. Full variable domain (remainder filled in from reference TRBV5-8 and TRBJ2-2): EAGVTQSPTHLIKTRGQQATLRCSPISGHTSVYWYQQALGLGLQFLLWYDEGEERNRGNFPPRFSGRQFPNYSSELNVNALELEDSALYLCASSFGPRGTGELFFGEGSRLTVL.

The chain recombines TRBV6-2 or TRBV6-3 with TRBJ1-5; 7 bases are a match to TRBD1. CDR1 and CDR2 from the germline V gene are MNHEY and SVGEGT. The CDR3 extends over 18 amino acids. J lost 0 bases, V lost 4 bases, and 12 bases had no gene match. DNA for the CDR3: TGTGCCAGCAGTTTGGGGACCGGGACAGAGTTTAGCAATCAGCCCCAGCATTTT. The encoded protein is CASSLGTGTEFSNQPQHF.

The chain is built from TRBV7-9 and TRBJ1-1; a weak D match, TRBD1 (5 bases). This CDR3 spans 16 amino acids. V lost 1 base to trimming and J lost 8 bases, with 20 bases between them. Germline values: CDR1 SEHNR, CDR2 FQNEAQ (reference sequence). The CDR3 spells CASSLGEFTGFFEAFF. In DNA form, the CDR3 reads TGTGCCAGCAGCTTAGGAGAATTTACAGGCTTCTTCGAAGCTTTCTTT.

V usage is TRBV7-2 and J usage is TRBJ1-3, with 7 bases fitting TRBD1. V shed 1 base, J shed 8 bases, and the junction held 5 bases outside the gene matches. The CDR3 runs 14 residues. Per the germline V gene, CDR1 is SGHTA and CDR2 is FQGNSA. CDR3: CASSLVPQGHTIYF. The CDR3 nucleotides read TGTGCCAGCAGCTTAGTTCCACAGGGGCACACCATATATTTT.

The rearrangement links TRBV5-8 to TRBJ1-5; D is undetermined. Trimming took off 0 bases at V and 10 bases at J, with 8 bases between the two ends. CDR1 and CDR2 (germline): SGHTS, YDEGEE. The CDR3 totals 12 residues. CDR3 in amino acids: CASSLDRTPQHF. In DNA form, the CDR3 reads TGTGCCAGCAGCTTGGACCGGACTCCCCAGCATTTT. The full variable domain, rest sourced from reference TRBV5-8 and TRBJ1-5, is EAGVTQSPTHLIKTRGQQATLRCSPISGHTSVYWYQQALGLGLQFLLWYDEGEERNRGNFPPRFSGRQFPNYSSELNVNALELEDSALYLCASSLDRTPQHFGDGTRLSIL.

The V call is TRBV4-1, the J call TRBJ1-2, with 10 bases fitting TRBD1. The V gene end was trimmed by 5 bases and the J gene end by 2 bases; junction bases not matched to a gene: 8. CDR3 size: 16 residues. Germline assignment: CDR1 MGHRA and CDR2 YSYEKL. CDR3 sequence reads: CASSYRWGQGNYGYTF. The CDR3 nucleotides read TGCGCCAGCAGCTACCGTTGGGGACAGGGGAACTATGGCTACACCTTC.

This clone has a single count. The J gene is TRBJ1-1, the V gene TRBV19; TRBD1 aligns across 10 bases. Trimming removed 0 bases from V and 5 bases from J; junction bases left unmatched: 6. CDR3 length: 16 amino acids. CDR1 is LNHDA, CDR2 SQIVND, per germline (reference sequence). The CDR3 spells CASSIEGTGVRTEAFF. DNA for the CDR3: TGTGCCAGTAGTATAGAGGGGACAGGGGTGAGGACTGAAGCTTTCTTT.

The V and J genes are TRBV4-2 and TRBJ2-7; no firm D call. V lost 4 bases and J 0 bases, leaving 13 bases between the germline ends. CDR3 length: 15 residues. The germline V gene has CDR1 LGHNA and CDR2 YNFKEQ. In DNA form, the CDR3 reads TGTGCCAGCAGCCCCGGAGAAACTTCCTCCTACGAGCAGTACTTC. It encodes CASSPGETSSYEQYF.

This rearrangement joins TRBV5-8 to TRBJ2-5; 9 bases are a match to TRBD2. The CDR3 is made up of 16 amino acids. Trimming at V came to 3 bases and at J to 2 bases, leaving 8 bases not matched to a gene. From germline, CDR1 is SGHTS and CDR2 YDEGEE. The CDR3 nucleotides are TGTGCCAGCAGCTCCGCAAGCGGGGGGTTGCAAGAGACCCAGTACTTC. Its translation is CASSSASGGLQETQYF.

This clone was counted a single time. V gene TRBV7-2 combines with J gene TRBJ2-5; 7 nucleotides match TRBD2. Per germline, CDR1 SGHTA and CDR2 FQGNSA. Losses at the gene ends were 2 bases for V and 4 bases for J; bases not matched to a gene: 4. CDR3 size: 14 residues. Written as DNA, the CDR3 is TGTGCCAGCAGCTTACGGAGCGGGGCAGAGACCCAGTACTTC. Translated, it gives CASSLRSGAETQYF.

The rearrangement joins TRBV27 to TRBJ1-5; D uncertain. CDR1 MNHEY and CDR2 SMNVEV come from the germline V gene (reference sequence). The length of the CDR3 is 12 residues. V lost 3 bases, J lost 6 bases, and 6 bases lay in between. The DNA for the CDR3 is TGTGCCAGCAGTTTTAACGGTCAGCCCCAGCATTTT. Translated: CASSFNGQPQHF.